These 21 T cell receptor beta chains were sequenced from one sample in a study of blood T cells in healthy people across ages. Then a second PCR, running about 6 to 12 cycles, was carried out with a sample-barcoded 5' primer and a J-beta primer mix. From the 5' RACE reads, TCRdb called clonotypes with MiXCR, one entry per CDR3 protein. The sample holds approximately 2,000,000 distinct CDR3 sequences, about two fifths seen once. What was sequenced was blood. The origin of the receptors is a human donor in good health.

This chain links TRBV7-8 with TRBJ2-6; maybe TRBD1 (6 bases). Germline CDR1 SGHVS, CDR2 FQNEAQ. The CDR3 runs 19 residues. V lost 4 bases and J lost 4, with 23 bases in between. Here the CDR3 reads CASSSLRRSTGIGANVLTF. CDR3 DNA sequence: TGTGCCAGCAGCTCCTTAAGGAGATCTACAGGGATCGGGGCCAACGTCCTGACTTTC.

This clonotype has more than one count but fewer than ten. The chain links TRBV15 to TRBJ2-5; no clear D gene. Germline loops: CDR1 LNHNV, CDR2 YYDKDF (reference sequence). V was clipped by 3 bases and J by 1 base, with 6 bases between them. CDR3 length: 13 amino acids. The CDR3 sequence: CATSRTSQETQYF. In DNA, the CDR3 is TGTGCCACCAGCAGGACAAGCCAAGAGACCCAGTACTTC.

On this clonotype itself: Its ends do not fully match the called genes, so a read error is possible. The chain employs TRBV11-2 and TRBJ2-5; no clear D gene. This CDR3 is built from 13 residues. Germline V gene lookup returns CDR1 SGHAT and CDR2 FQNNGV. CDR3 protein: CAGSFGFQETQYF. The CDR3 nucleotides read TGTGCCGGCAGCTTCGGTTTCCAAGAGACCCAGTACTTC. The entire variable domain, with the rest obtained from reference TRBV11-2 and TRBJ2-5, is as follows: EAGVAQSPRYKIIEKRQSVAFWCNPISGHATLYWYQQILGQGPKLLIQFQNNGVVDDSQLPKDRFSAERLKGVDSTLKIQPAKLEDSAVYLCAGSFGFQETQYFGPGTRLLVL.

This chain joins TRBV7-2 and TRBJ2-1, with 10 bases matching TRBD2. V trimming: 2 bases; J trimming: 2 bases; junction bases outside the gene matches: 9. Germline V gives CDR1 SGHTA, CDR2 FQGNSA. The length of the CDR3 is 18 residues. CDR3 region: CASSLLLGLAETYNEQFF. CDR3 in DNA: TGTGCCAGCAGCTTACTCCTAGGACTAGCGGAGACCTACAATGAGCAGTTCTTC.

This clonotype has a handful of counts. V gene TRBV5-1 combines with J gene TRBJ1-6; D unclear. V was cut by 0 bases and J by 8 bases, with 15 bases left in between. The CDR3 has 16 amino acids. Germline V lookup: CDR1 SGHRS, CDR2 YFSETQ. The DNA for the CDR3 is TGCGCCAGCAGCTTGGAGGTCGCGCGGCCTGATTCACCCCTCCACTTT. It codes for CASSLEVARPDSPLHF.

The CDR3 sequence is CASSKKSGIDGYTF. CDR3 nucleotide sequence: TGTGCCAGCAGCAAAAAGTCAGGGATAGATGGCTACACCTTC. V is TRBV21-1 and J is TRBJ1-2; the table's D gene call, TRBD1, was not cross checked with the DNA. TRBV21-1 is marked as a pseudogene. The CDR3 consists of 14 residues.

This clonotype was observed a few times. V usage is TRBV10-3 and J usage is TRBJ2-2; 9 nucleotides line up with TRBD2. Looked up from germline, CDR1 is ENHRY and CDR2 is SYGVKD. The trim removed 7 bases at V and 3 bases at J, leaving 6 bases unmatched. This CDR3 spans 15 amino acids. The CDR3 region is CAITVAGDDTGELFF. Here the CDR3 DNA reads TGTGCCATCACGGTAGCGGGGGACGACACCGGGGAGCTGTTTTTT.

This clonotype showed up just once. DNA for the CDR3: TGTGCCACCAGCGAAGGGACTCGCTACGAGCAGTACTTC. This translates into CATSEGTRYEQYF. The J gene is TRBJ2-4, the V gene TRBV15; a possible D gene is TRBD2 (6 bases). The J call is in doubt because the DNA end fits TRBJ2-7 better. Germline loops: CDR1 LNHNV, CDR2 YYDKDF (reference sequence). CDR3 length: 13 amino acids.

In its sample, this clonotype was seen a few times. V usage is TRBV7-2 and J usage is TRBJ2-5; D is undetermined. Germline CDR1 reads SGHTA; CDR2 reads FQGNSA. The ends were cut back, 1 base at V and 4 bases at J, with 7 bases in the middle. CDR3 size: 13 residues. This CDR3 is CASSLDHPETQYF. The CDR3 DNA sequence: TGTGCCAGCAGCTTAGACCACCCAGAGACCCAGTACTTC. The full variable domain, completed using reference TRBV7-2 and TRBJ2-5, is GAGVSQSPSNKVTEKGKDVELRCDPISGHTALYWYRQSLGQGLEFLIYFQGNSAPDKSGLPSDRFSAERTGGSVSTLTIQRTQQEDSAVYLCASSLDHPETQYFGPGTRLLVL.

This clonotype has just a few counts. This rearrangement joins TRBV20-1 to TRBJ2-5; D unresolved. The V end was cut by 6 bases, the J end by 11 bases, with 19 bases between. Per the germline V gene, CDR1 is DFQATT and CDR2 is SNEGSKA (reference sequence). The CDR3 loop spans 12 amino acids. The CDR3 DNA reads TGCAGTGCAACGGCGGAAAAAGTTGAGCAGTACTTC. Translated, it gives CSATAEKVEQYF.

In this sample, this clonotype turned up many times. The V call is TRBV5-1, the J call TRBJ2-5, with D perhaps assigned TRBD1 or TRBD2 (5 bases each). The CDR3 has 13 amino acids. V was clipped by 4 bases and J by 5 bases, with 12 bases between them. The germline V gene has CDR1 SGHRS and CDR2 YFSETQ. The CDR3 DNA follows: TGCGCCAGCAGCCTCGGGAAGGGGGAGACCCAGTACTTC. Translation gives CASSLGKGETQYF.

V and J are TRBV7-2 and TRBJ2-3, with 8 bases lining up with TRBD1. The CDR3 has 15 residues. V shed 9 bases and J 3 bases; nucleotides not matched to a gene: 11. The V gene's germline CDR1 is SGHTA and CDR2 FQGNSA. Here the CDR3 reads CASVRGPISTDTQYF. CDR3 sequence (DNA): TGTGCCAGTGTCAGGGGGCCCATTTCAACAGATACGCAGTATTTT. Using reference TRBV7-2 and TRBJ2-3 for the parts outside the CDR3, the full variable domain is GAGVSQSPSNKVTEKGKDVELRCDPISGHTALYWYRQSLGQGLEFLIYFQGNSAPDKSGLPSDRFSAERTGGSVSTLTIQRTQQEDSAVYLCASVRGPISTDTQYFGPGTRLTVL.

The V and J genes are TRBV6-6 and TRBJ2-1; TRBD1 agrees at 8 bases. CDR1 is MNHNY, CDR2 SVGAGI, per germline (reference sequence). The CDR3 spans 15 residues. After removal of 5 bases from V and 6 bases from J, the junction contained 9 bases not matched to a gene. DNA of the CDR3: TGTGCCAGCAGTCCAGGGGGCGAGGTTATCAATGAGCAGTTCTTC. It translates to CASSPGGEVINEQFF.

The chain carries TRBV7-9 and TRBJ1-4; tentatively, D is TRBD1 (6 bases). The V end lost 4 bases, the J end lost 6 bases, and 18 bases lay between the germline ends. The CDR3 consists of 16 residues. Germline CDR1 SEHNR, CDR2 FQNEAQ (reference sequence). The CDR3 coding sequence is TGTGCCAGCAGCTCCCTGGTAGGGGGAATGGATGAAAAACTGTTTTTT. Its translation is CASSSLVGGMDEKLFF.

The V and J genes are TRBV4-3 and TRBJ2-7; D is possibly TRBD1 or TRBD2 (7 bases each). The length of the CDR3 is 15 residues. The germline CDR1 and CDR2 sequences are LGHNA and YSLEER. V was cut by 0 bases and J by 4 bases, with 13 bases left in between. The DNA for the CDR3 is TGCGCCAGCAGCCAAGAAGGGAGGGGGCAATACGAGCAGTACTTC. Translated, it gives CASSQEGRGQYEQYF.

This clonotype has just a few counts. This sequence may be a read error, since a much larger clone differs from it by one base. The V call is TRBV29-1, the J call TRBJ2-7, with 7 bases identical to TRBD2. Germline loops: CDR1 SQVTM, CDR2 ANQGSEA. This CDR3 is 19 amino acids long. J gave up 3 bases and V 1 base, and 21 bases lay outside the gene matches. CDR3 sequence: CSVEVGLMAVGGFCYEQYF. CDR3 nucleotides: TGCAGCGTTGAAGTAGGTCTGATGGCGGTGGGGGGGTTCTGCTACGAGCAGTACTTC.

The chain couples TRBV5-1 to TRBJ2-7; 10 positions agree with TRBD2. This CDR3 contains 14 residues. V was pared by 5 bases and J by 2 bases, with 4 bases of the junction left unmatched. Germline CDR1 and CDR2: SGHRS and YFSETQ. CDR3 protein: CASRTGTSAYEQYF. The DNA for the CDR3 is TGCGCCAGCAGGACCGGGACTAGCGCCTACGAGCAGTACTTC.

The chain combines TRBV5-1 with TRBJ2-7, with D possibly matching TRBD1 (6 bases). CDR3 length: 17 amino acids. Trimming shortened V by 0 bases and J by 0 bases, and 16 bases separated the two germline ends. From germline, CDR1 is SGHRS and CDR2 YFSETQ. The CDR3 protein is CASSLGDDRLLSYEQYF. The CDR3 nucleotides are TGCGCCAGCAGCTTGGGGGATGACAGGCTACTCTCCTACGAGCAGTACTTC.

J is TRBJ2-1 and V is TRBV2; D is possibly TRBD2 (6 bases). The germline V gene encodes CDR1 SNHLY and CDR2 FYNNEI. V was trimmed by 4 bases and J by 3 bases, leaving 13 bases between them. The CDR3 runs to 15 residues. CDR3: CASSGGGNGYNEQFF. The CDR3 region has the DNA TGTGCCAGCAGTGGTGGCGGGAACGGCTACAATGAGCAGTTCTTC.

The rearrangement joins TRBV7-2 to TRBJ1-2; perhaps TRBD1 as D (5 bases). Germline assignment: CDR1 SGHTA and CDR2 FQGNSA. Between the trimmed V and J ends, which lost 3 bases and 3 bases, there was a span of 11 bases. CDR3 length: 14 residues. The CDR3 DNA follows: TGTGCCAGCAGCTTCGGGGGGGGGGACTATGGCTACACCTTC. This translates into CASSFGGGDYGYTF.

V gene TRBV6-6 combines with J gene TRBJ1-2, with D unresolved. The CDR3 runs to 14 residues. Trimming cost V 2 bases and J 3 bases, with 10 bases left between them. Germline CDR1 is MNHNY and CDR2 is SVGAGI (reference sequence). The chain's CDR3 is CASSYGLPDYGYTF. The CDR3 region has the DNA TGTGCCAGCAGTTACGGACTCCCGGACTATGGCTACACCTTC.